This T cell receptor beta chain is from a study of spatial heterogeneity in lung cancer. Whole-study results and caveats: Expanded tumor TCRs that were ubiquitous appeared in blood more at resection than follow-up.

TCRdb passed the 5' RACE reads through MiXCR, listing each CDR3 protein once. The table shows about 25,000 distinct CDR3 sequences, with 7% occurring only once. This clonotype was recorded a few times. As yet, its antigen is unknown. The CDR3 consists of 15 residues. Germline CDR1 and CDR2: SGDLS and YYNGEE. With V trimmed by 3 bases and J by 1 base, 4 bases remained unmatched. Stated time point: sample taken at primary tumor resection. There were 72 donors, all of them untreated patients with early-stage non-small cell lung cancer. The chain uses TRBV9 and TRBJ2-3, with 8 bases matching TRBD2. The sample here was PBMCs, taken at surgery. The clonotype was recovered from a male donor with early-stage non-small cell lung cancer. DNA for the CDR3: TGTGCCAGCAGCGAGACGACTAGCGGCACAGATACGCAGTATTTT. This translates into CASSETTSGTDTQYF.